These 20 T cell receptor beta chains originate from one sample sequenced in a study of identical twins. TCRdb independently ran MiXCR on the 5' RACE reads; one entry per CDR3 protein. Of 450,000 or so distinct CDR3 sequences in the sample, approximately 15% were seen once. This sample also appeared in a second study, on yellow fever vaccine responses in identical twins.

The sequencing input was CD4+ T cells sorted from blood. The receptor set was obtained from a woman under 30 in good health.

This clonotype was counted between two and nine times. The gene calls are TRBV19 and TRBJ1-1; TRBD1 is a possible D gene (5 bases). The CDR3 consists of 14 residues. With 6 bases removed from V and 6 bases from J, the gap between germline ends came to 17 bases. CDR1 is LNHDA, CDR2 SQIVND, per germline (reference sequence). The CDR3 loop is CASSHTGAYPEAFF. As DNA, the CDR3 is TGTGCCAGTAGCCACACCGGGGCATATCCTGAAGCTTTCTTT.

This clonotype was observed a handful of times. The rearrangement joins TRBV2 to TRBJ2-3; no reliable D call. V was pared by 1 base and J by 1 base, with 3 bases between. The CDR3 covers 13 residues. Germline assignment: CDR1 SNHLY and CDR2 FYNNEI. The CDR3 protein is CASSEGRTDTQYF. DNA of the CDR3: TGTGCCAGCAGTGAAGGACGCACAGATACGCAGTATTTT.

The gene calls are TRBV27 and TRBJ2-2; 7 bases are a match to TRBD1. The CDR3 extends over 17 amino acids. Unmatched junction bases numbered 8, after V lost 4 bases and J lost 0 bases. Per the germline V gene, CDR1 is MNHEY and CDR2 is SMNVEV (reference sequence). The CDR3 DNA reads TGTGCCAGCAGTTCCTGGCAGACAGGGTCGAACACCGGGGAGCTGTTTTTT. Amino acids: CASSSWQTGSNTGELFF.

This CDR3 reads CASSHLGGAGSDTQYF. The CDR3 bases are TGTGCCAGCAGCCACCTGGGGGGAGCGGGGTCAGATACGCAGTATTTT. The chain joins TRBV3-1 to TRBJ2-3; TRBD2 matches 7 bases. The CDR3 is 16 amino acids. Germline CDR1 reads LGHDT; CDR2 reads YNNKEL (reference sequence). V lost 3 bases and J lost 4; bases outside the gene matches: 10.

V usage is TRBV7-8 and J usage is TRBJ1-2; D perhaps matches TRBD1 (6 bases). The V and J ends lost 5 bases and 4 bases respectively, with 17 bases between them. Germline V gene data show CDR1 as SGHVS and CDR2 as FQNEAQ. The CDR3 is 15 amino acids. CDR3 sequence (DNA): TGTGCCAGCAGCGCCGACAGGTTCAACGTCTATGGCTACACCTTC. Translation: CASSADRFNVYGYTF.

J is TRBJ1-1 and V is TRBV13; a possible D gene is TRBD1 (6 bases). This CDR3 contains 14 residues. The germline V gene encodes CDR1 PRHDT and CDR2 FYEKMQ (reference sequence). V was clipped by 6 bases and J by 4 bases, with 15 bases between them. The CDR3, as DNA: TGTGCCAGCAGACTATCGGACAGCCTCACTGAAGCTTTCTTT. As protein: CASRLSDSLTEAFF.

This clonotype was observed at least ten times. V usage is TRBV9 and J usage is TRBJ2-1, with D perhaps TRBD1 (6 bases). Germline CDR1 reads SGDLS; CDR2 reads YYNGEE. With 1 base removed from V and 9 bases from J, the gap between germline ends came to 14 bases. CDR3 size: 14 residues. CDR3 coding DNA: TGTGCCAGCAGCGTACAGGGCCTAGGGGGTGAGCAGTTCTTC. It specifies CASSVQGLGGEQFF.

This clonotype was recorded many times. The chain links TRBV5-1 to TRBJ2-2; 10 bases align to TRBD2. CDR1 is SGHRS and CDR2 is YFSETQ in the germline V gene. CDR3 size: 16 residues. With V trimmed by 4 bases and J by 2 bases, 5 bases remained unmatched. CDR3 coding DNA: TGCGCCAGCAGCGGAGGGACTAGCGCTAACACCGGGGAGCTGTTTTTT. Translation gives CASSGGTSANTGELFF.

This sequence joins TRBV15 and TRBJ2-7, with 10 bases fitting TRBD1. V was clipped by 0 bases and J by 3 bases; unmatched bases: 5. Per germline, CDR1 LNHNV and CDR2 YYDKDF (reference sequence). The CDR3 loop spans 16 amino acids. The CDR3 nucleotides are TGTGCCACCAGCAGAGATCCGGGACAGGGGCTCTACGAGCAGTACTTC. Amino acid sequence: CATSRDPGQGLYEQYF.

This clonotype has only a few counts. This chain uses TRBV12-3 or TRBV12-4 with TRBJ2-7; TRBD1 aligns across 8 bases. The V segment lost 5 bases and the J segment 2 bases; nucleotides outside the gene matches: 5. This CDR3 spans 14 amino acids. The CDR3 is CASSRQGNTYEQYF. As DNA, the CDR3 is TGTGCCAGCAGTCGACAGGGGAATACCTACGAGCAGTACTTC.

V gene TRBV27 combines with J gene TRBJ1-5, with 9 bases that match TRBD1. The CDR3 contains 16 residues. Germline assignment: CDR1 MNHEY and CDR2 SMNVEV (reference sequence). V gave up 6 bases and J gave up 2 bases; unmatched junction bases: 8. The CDR3 is CASSTQWTGGNQPQHF. DNA of the CDR3: TGTGCCAGCAGCACCCAATGGACAGGGGGCAATCAGCCCCAGCATTTT.

At least ten counts were recorded for this clonotype. The rearrangement joins TRBV12-3 or TRBV12-4 to TRBJ2-3; a weak D match, TRBD1 (5 bases). V dropped 7 bases and J dropped 5 bases, with 13 bases sitting between them. The CDR3 is 13 residues long. As DNA, the CDR3 is TGTGCCAGCAACCAAGACAGAGAAGATACGCAGTATTTT. Residues: CASNQDREDTQYF.

This clonotype came up a few times. The chain couples TRBV20-1 to TRBJ2-7; TRBD2 matches 11 bases. Germline CDR1 reads DFQATT; CDR2 reads SNEGSKA (reference sequence). Losses at the gene ends were 6 bases for V and 7 bases for J; bases not matched to a gene: 17. CDR3 length equals 16 residues. In DNA, the CDR3 is TGCAGTGCCCCCGTCTCACTAGCGGGAGTCTCGGGAGAGCAGTACTTC. Translation gives CSAPVSLAGVSGEQYF.

This clonotype showed up many times. The chain couples TRBV29-1 to TRBJ2-1; TRBD2 aligns across 7 bases. After removal of 5 bases from V and 6 bases from J, the junction contained 4 bases not matched to a gene. The CDR3 has 12 residues. CDR1 and CDR2 (germline): SQVTM, ANQGSEA. CDR3 region: CSVRAGANEQFF. Here the CDR3 DNA reads TGCAGCGTTAGGGCGGGAGCCAATGAGCAGTTCTTC.

The V and J genes are TRBV3-1 and TRBJ2-3; 9 bases line up with TRBD2. After removal of 3 bases from V and 2 bases from J, the junction contained 6 bases not matched to a gene. The CDR3 length is 16 residues. Germline V gene data show CDR1 as LGHDT and CDR2 as YNNKEL (reference sequence). The CDR3 loop is CASSHFRLAVTDTQYF. For the CDR3, the DNA is TGTGCCAGCAGCCACTTTAGACTAGCGGTCACAGATACGCAGTATTTT.

This clonotype came up a few times. The CDR3 is CASSEETGWAYEQYF. Written as DNA, the CDR3 is TGTGCCAGCAGTGAGGAGACAGGGTGGGCCTACGAGCAGTACTTC. The V gene is TRBV6-1, the J gene TRBJ2-7; TRBD1 matches 7 bases. V trimming: 3 bases; J trimming: 2 bases; junction bases outside the gene matches: 7. Germline-derived CDR1 and CDR2 are MNHNS and SASEGT. This CDR3 contains 15 residues.

This clonotype occurred many times. The germline gene is not matched at one end of the junction; a read error may be the cause. The chain couples TRBV12-3 or TRBV12-4 to TRBJ2-7; tentative D call: TRBD1 (6 bases). The CDR3 totals 14 residues. CDR3 loop: CASSLAGVSYEQYF. In nucleotides, the CDR3 is TGTGCCAGCAGCTTAGCAGGGGTCTCCTACGAGCAGTACTTC.

This chain connects TRBV28 to TRBJ1-2; 8 bases map to TRBD1. V was clipped by 8 bases and J by 4 bases; unmatched bases: 12. CDR3 length: 15 residues. Germline CDR1 MDHEN, CDR2 SYDVKM. CDR3 coding DNA: TGTGCCAGCTACCGCGGGGCAGGGGGCGGCTATGGCTACACCTTC. Translating gives CASYRGAGGGYGYTF.

This clonotype was recorded many times. V gene TRBV5-6 combines with J gene TRBJ2-3; the match to TRBD1 covers 10 bases. Germline CDR1 and CDR2: SGHDT and YYEEEE. The CDR3 spans 15 residues. The V segment lost 0 bases and the J segment 5 bases; nucleotides outside the gene matches: 3. CDR3: CASSLEGQGRDTQYF. As DNA, the CDR3 is TGTGCCAGCAGCTTGGAGGGACAGGGGCGAGATACGCAGTATTTT.

This clonotype showed up many times. V usage is TRBV9 and J usage is TRBJ2-7, with 7 bases fitting TRBD2. The CDR3 is made up of 14 amino acids. The V gene's germline CDR1 is SGDLS and CDR2 YYNGEE. The junction had 5 bases not matched to a gene; V was cut back by 3 bases and J by 2 bases. CDR3 sequence: CASSELASTYEQYF. In DNA, the CDR3 is TGTGCCAGCAGCGAACTAGCGAGTACCTACGAGCAGTACTTC.